This T cell receptor beta chain was profiled in a study of post-analysis software for immune sequencing data. Study-wide background: Relapsing-remitting, secondary progressive and progressive-relapsing courses of multiple sclerosis were included.

This clonotype was observed a handful of times. No antigen is known for it. Study results and caveats: Among multiple sclerosis patients, normalized Chao1 diversity was significantly below that of controls.

Researchers reported that TCR beta cDNA libraries carried unique molecular identifiers. The T cell input of about 1 to 10 million gave about half a million cDNA molecules. Each CDR3 protein is one row after TCRdb ran MiXCR on the PCR reads. This table holds about half a million distinct CDR3 sequences, 45% found once. Sequencing used blood. This receptor was identified in a girl under 18 with multiple sclerosis.

CDR3 DNA sequence: TGTGCCAGCAGTACCGGGACAGGTTCTAGCAATCAGCCCCAGCATTTT. Its translation: CASSTGTGSSNQPQHF. The chain couples TRBV12-3 or TRBV12-4 to TRBJ1-5, with 8 nucleotides matching TRBD1. The trim removed 5 bases at V and 0 bases at J, leaving 6 bases unmatched. The length of the CDR3 is 16 residues.